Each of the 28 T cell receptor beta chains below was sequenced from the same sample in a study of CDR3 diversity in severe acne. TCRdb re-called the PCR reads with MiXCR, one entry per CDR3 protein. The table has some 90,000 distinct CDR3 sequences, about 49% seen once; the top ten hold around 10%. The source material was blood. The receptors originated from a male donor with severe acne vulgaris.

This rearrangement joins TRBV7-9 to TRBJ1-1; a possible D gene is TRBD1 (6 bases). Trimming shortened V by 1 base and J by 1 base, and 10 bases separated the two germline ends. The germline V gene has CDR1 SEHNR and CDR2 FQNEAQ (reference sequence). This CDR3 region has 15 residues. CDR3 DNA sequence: TGTGCCAGCAGCTTAGTTACAGGGCGGAACACTGAAGCTTTCTTT. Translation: CASSLVTGRNTEAFF.

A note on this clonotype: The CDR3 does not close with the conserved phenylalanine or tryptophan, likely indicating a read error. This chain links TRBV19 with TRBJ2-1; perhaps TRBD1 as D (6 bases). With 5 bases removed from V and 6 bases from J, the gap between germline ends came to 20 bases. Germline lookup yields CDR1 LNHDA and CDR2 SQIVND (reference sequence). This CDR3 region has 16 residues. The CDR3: CASSDRKASVFNEQFC. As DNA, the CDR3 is TGTGCCAGTAGTGACAGGAAAGCGAGCGTATTCAATGAGCAGTTCTGC.

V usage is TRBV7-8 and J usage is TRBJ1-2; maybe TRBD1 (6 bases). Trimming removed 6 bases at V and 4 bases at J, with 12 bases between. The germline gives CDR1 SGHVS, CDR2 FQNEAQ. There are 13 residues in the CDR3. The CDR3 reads CASRGALSYGYTF. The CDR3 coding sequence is TGTGCCAGCAGGGGGGCCCTTAGCTATGGCTACACCTTC.

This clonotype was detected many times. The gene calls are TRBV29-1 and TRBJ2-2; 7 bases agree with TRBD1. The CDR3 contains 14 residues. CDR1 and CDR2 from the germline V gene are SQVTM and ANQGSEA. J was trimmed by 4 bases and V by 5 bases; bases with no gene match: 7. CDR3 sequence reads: CSVTIDRATGELFF. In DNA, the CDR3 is TGCAGCGTTACAATAGACAGGGCCACCGGGGAGCTGTTTTTT.

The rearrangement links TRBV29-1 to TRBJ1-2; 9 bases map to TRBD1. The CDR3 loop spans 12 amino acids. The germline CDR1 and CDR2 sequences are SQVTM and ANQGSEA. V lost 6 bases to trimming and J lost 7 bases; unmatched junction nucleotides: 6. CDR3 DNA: TGCAGCGTAGCAACAGGGGGCGCTGGCTACACCTTC. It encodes CSVATGGAGYTF.

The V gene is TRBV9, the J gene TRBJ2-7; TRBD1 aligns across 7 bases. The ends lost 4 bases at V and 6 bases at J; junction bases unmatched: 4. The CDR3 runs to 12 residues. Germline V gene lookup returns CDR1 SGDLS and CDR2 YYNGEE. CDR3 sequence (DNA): TGTGCCAGCAGCCAGACAGGGCTCGAGCAGTACTTC. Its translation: CASSQTGLEQYF.

The CDR3, as DNA: TGTGCCAGCAGCTTAGTCGGGGACAGAGATAATTCACCCCTCCACTTT. This translates into CASSLVGDRDNSPLHF. V usage is TRBV7-9 and J usage is TRBJ1-6; TRBD1 aligns across 7 bases. V lost 1 base to trimming and J lost 5 bases; unmatched junction nucleotides: 5. The germline gives CDR1 SEHNR, CDR2 FQNEAQ (reference sequence). The CDR3 consists of 16 residues.

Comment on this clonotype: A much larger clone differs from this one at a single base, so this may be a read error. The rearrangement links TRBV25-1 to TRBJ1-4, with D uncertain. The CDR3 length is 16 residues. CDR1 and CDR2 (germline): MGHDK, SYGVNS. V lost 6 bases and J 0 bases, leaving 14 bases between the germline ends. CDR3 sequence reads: CASSLPSETTNEKLFF. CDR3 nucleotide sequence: TGTGCCAGCAGCCTGCCCTCAGAGACAACTAATGAAAAACTGTTTTTT.

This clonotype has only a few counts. CDR3 coding DNA: TGCGCCAGCAGACAGGGTTTTGGAAACACCATATATTTT. This encodes CASRQGFGNTIYF. The chain is built from TRBV5-1 and TRBJ1-3, with D maybe TRBD1 (6 bases). The length of the CDR3 is 13 residues. The V and J ends lost 5 bases and 3 bases respectively, with 9 bases between them. The germline CDR1 and CDR2 sequences are SGHRS and YFSETQ.

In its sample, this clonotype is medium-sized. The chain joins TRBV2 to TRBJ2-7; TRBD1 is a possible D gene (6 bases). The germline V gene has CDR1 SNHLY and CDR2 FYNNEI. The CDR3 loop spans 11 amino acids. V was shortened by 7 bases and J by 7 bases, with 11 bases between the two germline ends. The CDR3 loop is CASNRVEEQYF. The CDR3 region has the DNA TGTGCCAGCAACAGGGTGGAAGAGCAGTACTTC.

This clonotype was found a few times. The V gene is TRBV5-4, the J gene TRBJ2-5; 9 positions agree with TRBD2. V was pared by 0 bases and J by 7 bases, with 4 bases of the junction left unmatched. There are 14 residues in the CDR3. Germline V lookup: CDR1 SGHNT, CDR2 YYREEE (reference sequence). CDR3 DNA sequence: TGTGCCAGCAGCTTGGGACTAGCGGAAGGGACCCAGTACTTC. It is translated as CASSLGLAEGTQYF.

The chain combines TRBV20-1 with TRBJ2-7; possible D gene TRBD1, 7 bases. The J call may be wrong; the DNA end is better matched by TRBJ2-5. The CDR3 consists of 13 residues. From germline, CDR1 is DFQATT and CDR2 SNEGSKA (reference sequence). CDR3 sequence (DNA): TGCAGTGCCACCCAGGGGGGCGGGGAGACCCAGTACTTC. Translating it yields CSATQGGGETQYF.

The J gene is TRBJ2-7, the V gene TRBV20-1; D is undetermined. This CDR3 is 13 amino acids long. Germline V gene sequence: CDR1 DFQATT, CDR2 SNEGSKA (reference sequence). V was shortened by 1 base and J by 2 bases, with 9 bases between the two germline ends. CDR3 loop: CSARVPETYEQYF. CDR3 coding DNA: TGCAGTGCTAGAGTCCCCGAGACCTACGAGCAGTACTTC.

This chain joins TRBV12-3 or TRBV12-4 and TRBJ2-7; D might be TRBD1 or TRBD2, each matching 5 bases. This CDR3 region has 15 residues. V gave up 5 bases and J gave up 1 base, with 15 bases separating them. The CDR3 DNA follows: TGTGCCAGCAGTACCAGGGACCGTGGTTCCTACGAGCAGTACTTC. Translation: CASSTRDRGSYEQYF.

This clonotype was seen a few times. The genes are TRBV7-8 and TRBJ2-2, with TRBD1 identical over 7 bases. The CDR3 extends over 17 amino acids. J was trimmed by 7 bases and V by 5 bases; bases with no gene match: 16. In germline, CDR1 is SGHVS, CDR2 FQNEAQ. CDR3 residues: CASSPLEGAVSSGELFF. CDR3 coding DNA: TGTGCCAGCAGCCCCTTAGAGGGGGCAGTTAGCAGCGGGGAGCTGTTTTTT.

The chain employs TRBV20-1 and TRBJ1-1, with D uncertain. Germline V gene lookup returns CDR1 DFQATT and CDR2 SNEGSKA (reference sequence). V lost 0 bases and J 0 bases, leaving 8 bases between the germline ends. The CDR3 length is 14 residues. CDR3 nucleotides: TGCAGTGCTAGAGATGACTACATGAACACTGAAGCTTTCTTT. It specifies CSARDDYMNTEAFF.

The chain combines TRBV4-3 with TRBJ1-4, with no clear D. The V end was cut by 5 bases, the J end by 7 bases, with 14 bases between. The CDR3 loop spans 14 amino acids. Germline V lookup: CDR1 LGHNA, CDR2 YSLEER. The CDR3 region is CASSFTEQSEKLFF. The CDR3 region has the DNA TGCGCCAGCAGCTTTACGGAGCAGTCTGAAAAACTGTTTTTT.

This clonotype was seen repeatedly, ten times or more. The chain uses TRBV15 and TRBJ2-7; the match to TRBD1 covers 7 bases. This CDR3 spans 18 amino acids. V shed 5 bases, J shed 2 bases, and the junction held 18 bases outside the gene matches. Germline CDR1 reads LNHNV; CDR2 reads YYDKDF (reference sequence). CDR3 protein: CATSSVPPRQGVTYEQYF. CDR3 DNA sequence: TGTGCCACCAGCTCAGTTCCCCCCCGACAGGGAGTAACCTACGAGCAGTACTTC.

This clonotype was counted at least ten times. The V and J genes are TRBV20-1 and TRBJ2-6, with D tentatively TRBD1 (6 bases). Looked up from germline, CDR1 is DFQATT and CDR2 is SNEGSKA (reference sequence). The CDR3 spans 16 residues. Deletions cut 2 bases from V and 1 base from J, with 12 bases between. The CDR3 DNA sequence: TGCAGTGCTAGAAACAGGGTTCCGTCTGGGGCCAACGTCCTGACTTTC. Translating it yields CSARNRVPSGANVLTF.

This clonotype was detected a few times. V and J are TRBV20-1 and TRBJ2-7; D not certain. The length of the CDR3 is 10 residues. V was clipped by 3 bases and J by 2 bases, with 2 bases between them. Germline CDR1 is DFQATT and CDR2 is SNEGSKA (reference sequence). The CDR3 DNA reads TGCAGTGCTAGCGCCTACGAGCAGTACTTC. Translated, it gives CSASAYEQYF.

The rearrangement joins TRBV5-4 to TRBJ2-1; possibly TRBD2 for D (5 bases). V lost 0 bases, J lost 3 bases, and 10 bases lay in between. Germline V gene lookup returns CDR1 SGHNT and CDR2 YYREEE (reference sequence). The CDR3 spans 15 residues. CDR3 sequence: CASSLDGISYNEQFF. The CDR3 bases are TGTGCCAGCAGCTTGGACGGGATTAGCTACAATGAGCAGTTCTTC.

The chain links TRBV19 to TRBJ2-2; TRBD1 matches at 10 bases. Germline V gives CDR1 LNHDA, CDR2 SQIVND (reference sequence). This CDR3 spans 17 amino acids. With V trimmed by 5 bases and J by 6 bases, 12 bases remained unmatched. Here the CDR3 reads CASSFWRTGGSAGELFF. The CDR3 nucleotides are TGTGCCAGTAGTTTTTGGCGGACAGGGGGAAGTGCCGGGGAGCTGTTTTTT. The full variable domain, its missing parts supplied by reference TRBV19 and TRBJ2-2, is DGGITQSPKYLFRKEGQNVTLSCEQNLNHDAMYWYRQDPGQGLRLIYYSQIVNDFQKGDIAEGYSVSREKKESFPLTVTSAQKNPTAFYLCASSFWRTGGSAGELFFGEGSRLTVL.

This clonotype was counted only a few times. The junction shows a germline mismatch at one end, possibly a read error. CDR3 residues: CASSEAFF. The CDR3 region has the DNA TGTGCCAGCAGTGAAGCTTTTTTT. The V call is TRBV6-4, the J call TRBJ1-1; D remains ambiguous. Germline CDR1 MRHNA, CDR2 SNTAGT. The CDR3 is 8 amino acids.

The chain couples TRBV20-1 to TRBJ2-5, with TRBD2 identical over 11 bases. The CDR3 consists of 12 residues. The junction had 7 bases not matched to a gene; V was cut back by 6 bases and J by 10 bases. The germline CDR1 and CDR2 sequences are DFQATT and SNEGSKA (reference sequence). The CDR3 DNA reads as TGCAGTGCGGGATTAGCGGGAGGGAGCCAGTACTTC. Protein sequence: CSAGLAGGSQYF.

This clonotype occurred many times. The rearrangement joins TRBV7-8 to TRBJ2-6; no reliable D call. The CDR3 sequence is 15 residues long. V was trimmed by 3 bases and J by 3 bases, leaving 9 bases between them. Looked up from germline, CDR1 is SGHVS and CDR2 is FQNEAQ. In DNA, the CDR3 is TGTGCCAGCAGCTTGGCAGGCTTTGGGGCCAACGTCCTGACTTTC. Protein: CASSLAGFGANVLTF.

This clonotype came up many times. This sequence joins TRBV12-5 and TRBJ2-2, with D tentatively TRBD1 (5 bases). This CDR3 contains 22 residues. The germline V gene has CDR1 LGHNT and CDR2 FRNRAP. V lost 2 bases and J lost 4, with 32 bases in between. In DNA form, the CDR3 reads TGTGCTAGTGGTTTGAGGCGTGGTACTGTATCTGGGGCTAGTCCGGTCACCGGGGAGCTGTTTTTT. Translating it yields CASGLRRGTVSGASPVTGELFF. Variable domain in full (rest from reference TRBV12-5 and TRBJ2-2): DARVTQTPRHKVTEMGQEVTMRCQPILGHNTVFWYRQTMMQGLELLAYFRNRAPLDDSGMPKDRFSAEMPDATLATLKIQPSEPRDSAVYFCASGLRRGTVSGASPVTGELFFGEGSRLTVL.

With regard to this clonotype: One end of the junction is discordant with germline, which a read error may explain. This CDR3 reads CASSRSSGTQYF. The CDR3 DNA sequence: TGTGCTAGCAGCAGGTCTAGCGGTACGCAGTATTTT. J is TRBJ2-3 and V is TRBV7-7; TRBD2 matches 7 bases. The CDR3 length is 12 residues. CDR1 SSHAT and CDR2 FNYEAQ come from the germline V gene (reference sequence).

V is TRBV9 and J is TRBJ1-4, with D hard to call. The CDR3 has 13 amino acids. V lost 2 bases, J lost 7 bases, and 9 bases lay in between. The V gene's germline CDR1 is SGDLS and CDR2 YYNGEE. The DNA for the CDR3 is TGTGCCAGCAGCGTTTCCGGGAGTGAAAAACTGTTTTTT. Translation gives CASSVSGSEKLFF.